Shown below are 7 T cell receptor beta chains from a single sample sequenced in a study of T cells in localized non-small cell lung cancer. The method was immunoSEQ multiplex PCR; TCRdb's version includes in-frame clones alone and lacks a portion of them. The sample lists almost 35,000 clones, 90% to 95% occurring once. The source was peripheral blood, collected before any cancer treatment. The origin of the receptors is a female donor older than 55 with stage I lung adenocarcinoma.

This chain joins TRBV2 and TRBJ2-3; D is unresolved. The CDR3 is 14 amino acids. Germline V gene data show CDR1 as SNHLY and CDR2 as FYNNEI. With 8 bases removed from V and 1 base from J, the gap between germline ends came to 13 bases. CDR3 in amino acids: CASQKDRGTDTQYF. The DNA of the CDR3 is TGTGCCAGCCAGAAGGACCGGGGCACAGATACGCAGTATTTT.

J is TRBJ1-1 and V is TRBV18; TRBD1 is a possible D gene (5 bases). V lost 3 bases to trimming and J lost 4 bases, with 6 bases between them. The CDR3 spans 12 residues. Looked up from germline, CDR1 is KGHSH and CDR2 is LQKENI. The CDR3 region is CASSPQGTEAFF. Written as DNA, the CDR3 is TGTGCCAGCTCACCCCAGGGCACTGAAGCTTTCTTT.

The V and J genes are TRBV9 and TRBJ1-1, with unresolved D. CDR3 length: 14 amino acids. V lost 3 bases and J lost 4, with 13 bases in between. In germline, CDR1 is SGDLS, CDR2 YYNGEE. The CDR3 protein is CASSAQSSTTEAFF. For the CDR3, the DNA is TGTGCCAGCAGCGCTCAGAGTTCTACCACTGAAGCTTTCTTT.

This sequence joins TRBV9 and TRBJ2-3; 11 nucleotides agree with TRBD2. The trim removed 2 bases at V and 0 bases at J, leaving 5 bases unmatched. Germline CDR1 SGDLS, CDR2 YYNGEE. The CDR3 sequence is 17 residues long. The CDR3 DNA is TGTGCCAGCAGCGTTTCTCTAGCGGGGGGTAGCACAGATACGCAGTATTTT. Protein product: CASSVSLAGGSTDTQYF. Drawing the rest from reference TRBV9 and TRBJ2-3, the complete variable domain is DSGVTQTPKHLITATGQRVTLRCSPRSGDLSVYWYQQSLDQGLQFLIQYYNGEERAKGNILERFSAQQFPDLHSELNLSSLELGDSALYFCASSVSLAGGSTDTQYFGPGTRLTVL.

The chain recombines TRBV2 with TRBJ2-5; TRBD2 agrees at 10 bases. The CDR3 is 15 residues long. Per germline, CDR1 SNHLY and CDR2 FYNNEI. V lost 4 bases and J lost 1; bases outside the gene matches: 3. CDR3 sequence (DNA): TGTGCCAGCAGTGGGCTAGCGGGGGCCCAAGAGACCCAGTACTTC. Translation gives CASSGLAGAQETQYF.

CDR3 amino acids: CASSLLQVENTIYF. The CDR3 coding sequence is TGTGCCAGCAGCTTGCTGCAGGTTGAAAACACCATATATTTT. The genes are TRBV5-4 and TRBJ1-3; D unclear. This CDR3 is 14 amino acids long. The germline V gene has CDR1 SGHNT and CDR2 YYREEE (reference sequence). Trimming removed 1 base at V and 6 bases at J, with 11 bases between.

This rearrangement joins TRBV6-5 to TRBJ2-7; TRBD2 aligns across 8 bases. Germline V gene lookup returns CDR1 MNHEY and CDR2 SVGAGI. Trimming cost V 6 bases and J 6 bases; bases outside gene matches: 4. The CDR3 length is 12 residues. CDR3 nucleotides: TGTGCCAGCAGACACGGGGGGGGCGAGCAGTACGTC. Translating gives CASRHGGGEQYV.